The clone carrying this T cell receptor (beta chain) was recorded at least ten times. V was cut by 5 bases and J by 6 bases, with 11 bases left in between. The length of the CDR3 is 13 residues. Germline V gene sequence: CDR1 MNHEY, CDR2 SVGAGI. These data originate in a study of human T cells and chemical hapten exposure. Background on the study: Patients were mainly female, each with alopecia areata, totalis or universalis.

The library gave individual cDNA molecules unique molecular identifiers. Each CDR3 protein gets one entry after TCRdb re-called the RACE reads with MiXCR. This sample has 60,000 to 65,000 distinct CDR3 sequences, with approximately 11% found just once. Time point given: patch test 3, about 24 weeks after DPC sensitization. Sample treatment: therapeutic diphenylcyclopropenone sensitization with weekly scalp DPC. The sample here was whole blood, taken in connection with sensitization to the hapten diphenylcyclopropenone (DPC). The gene calls are TRBV6-5 and TRBJ1-5; D may be TRBD1 (5 bases). The receptor comes from a woman in her 30s with alopecia areata. Some clones in this sample may be carry-over from other donors' samples. The CDR3 DNA is TGTGCCAGCAGTCCTCGGGGGGGTCAGCCCCAGCATTTT. It translates to CASSPRGGQPQHF.